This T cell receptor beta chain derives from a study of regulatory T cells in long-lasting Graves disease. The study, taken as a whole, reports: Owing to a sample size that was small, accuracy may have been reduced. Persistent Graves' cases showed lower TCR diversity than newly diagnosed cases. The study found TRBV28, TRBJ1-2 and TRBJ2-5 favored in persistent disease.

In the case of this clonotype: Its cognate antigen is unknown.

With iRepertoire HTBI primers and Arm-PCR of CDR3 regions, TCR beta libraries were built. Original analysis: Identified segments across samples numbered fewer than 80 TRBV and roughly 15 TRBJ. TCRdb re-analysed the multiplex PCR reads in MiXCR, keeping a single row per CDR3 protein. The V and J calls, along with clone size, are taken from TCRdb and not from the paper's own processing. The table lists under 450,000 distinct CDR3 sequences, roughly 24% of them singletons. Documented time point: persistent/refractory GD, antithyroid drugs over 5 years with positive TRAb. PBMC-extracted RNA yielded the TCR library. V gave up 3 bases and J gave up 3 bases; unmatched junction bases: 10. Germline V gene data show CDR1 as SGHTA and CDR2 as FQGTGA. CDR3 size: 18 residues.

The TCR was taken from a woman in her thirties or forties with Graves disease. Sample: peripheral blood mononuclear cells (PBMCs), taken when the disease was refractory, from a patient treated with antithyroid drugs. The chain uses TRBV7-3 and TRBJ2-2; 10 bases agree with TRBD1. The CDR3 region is CASSFFPSGTGDTGELFF. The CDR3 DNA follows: TGTGCCAGCAGCTTTTTCCCGTCCGGGACAGGGGACACCGGGGAGCTGTTTTTT.